Shown below are 32 T cell receptor beta chains from a single sample sequenced in a study of control samples from healthy donors and cancer patients. Data came from immunoSEQ multiplex PCR; TCRdb stores just in-frame clones and leaves some out. The data contain about 80,000 clones, roughly nine tenths of them singletons. The sequenced sample was blood. These receptors came from a man in his fifties or sixties in good health.

The chain has TRBV7-9 and TRBJ1-5; 10 nucleotides line up with TRBD1. V lost 3 bases to trimming and J lost 6 bases; unmatched junction nucleotides: 8. This CDR3 is built from 16 residues. CDR1 is SEHNR, CDR2 FQNEAQ, per germline (reference sequence). CDR3 sequence (DNA): TGTGCCAGCAGCTTGGGGGACAGGGGAGGACTTCAGCCCCAGCATTTT. This translates into CASSLGDRGGLQPQHF.

The chain recombines TRBV3-1 (or the pseudogene TRBV3-2) with TRBJ1-5; D is undetermined. The CDR3 spans 15 residues. Germline values: CDR1 LGHDT, CDR2 YNNKEL (reference sequence). V was cut by 2 bases and J by 6 bases, with 14 bases left in between. CDR3 in DNA: TGTGCCAGCAGCCAATACCCCCAAGGAGGTCAGCCCCAGCATTTT. Translation: CASSQYPQGGQPQHF.

CDR3 sequence: CASSLRGRGNGYTF. In DNA, the CDR3 is TGTGCCAGCAGCCTCAGGGGGCGCGGAAATGGCTACACCTTC. The chain joins TRBV3-1 (or the pseudogene TRBV3-2) to TRBJ1-2; 8 bases are shared with TRBD1. The trim removed 4 bases at V and 6 bases at J, leaving 7 bases unmatched. Germline V gene lookup returns CDR1 LGHDT and CDR2 YNNKEL (reference sequence). CDR3 length equals 14 residues.

The chain carries TRBV30 and TRBJ1-6, with D unresolved. The CDR3 is made up of 14 amino acids. The germline CDR1 and CDR2 sequences are GTSNPN and SVGIG (reference sequence). V shed 2 bases and J shed 11 bases, with 16 bases lying between them. CDR3 protein: CAWSQLSGRTPLHF. As DNA, the CDR3 is TGTGCCTGGAGTCAACTTTCCGGTCGTACACCCCTCCACTTT.

V usage is TRBV19 and J usage is TRBJ1-1; D is perhaps TRBD1 (5 bases). V lost 5 bases, J lost 3 bases, and 16 bases lay in between. Germline V gives CDR1 LNHDA, CDR2 SQIVND (reference sequence). The CDR3 sequence is 15 residues long. CDR3 sequence (DNA): TGTGCCAGTAGTGCAGGGTGGAATTATGACACTGAAGCTTTCTTT. Residues: CASSAGWNYDTEAFF.

The J gene is TRBJ2-1, the V gene TRBV9, with D tentatively TRBD1 (6 bases). The CDR3 runs 15 residues. Germline lookup yields CDR1 SGDLS and CDR2 YYNGEE. V lost 2 bases and J lost 6, with 15 bases in between. The CDR3 spells CASSVRSGTTNEQFF. For the CDR3, the DNA is TGTGCCAGCAGCGTTAGGTCCGGGACAACCAATGAGCAGTTCTTC.

The chain employs TRBV6-2 or TRBV6-3 and TRBJ2-7; no clear D. Between the trimmed V and J ends, which lost 0 bases and 5 bases, there was a span of 11 bases. The CDR3 is 14 residues long. Germline CDR1 reads MNHEY; CDR2 reads SVGEGT. The CDR3 DNA sequence: TGTGCCAGCAGTTACTCATCAGGTCGGAACGAGCAGTACTTC. Its translation is CASSYSSGRNEQYF.

The CDR3 sequence: CASRIILNTEAFF. The CDR3 nucleotides read TGTGCCAGCAGAATAATTCTGAACACTGAAGCTTTCTTT. This chain joins TRBV4-2 and TRBJ1-1; D remains unclear. The CDR3 totals 13 residues. Trimming pared 6 bases from V and 0 bases from J, leaving 8 bases between. Germline V gives CDR1 LGHNA, CDR2 YNFKEQ.

The chain uses TRBV9 and TRBJ1-6; 7 bases are a match to TRBD1. Germline assignment: CDR1 SGDLS and CDR2 YYNGEE. The CDR3 is 14 amino acids. V was pared by 2 bases and J by 10 bases, with 6 bases of the junction left unmatched. CDR3 loop: CASSVGRGDSPLHF. The CDR3 DNA is TGTGCCAGCAGCGTCGGCAGGGGGGACTCACCCCTCCACTTT.

The gene calls are TRBV2 and TRBJ2-5; TRBD1 aligns across 8 bases. Germline-derived CDR1 and CDR2 are SNHLY and FYNNEI. The length of the CDR3 is 16 residues. V shed 8 bases, J shed 0 bases, and the junction held 11 bases outside the gene matches. This chain's CDR3 is CASPTAQGVHQETQYF. The DNA for the CDR3 is TGTGCCAGCCCGACCGCACAGGGGGTACACCAAGAGACCCAGTACTTC.

The V and J genes are TRBV2 and TRBJ1-4; 12 bases fit TRBD1. V lost 5 bases and J lost 0; bases outside the gene matches: 16. The CDR3 consists of 21 residues. The germline V gene has CDR1 SNHLY and CDR2 FYNNEI. Here the CDR3 DNA reads TGTGCCAGCAGTCCACTGGACCCCGGGACAGGGGGCGGCGCAACTAATGAAAAACTGTTTTTT. It codes for CASSPLDPGTGGGATNEKLFF. The entire variable domain, with the rest obtained from reference TRBV2 and TRBJ1-4, is as follows: EPEVTQTPSHQVTQMGQEVILRCVPISNHLYFYWYRQILGQKVEFLVSFYNNEISEKSEIFDDQFSVERPDGSNFTLKIRSTKLEDSAMYFCASSPLDPGTGGGATNEKLFFGSGTQLSVL.

The chain recombines TRBV6-5 with TRBJ1-3; 8 nucleotides align to TRBD1. The CDR3 loop spans 15 amino acids. CDR1 MNHEY and CDR2 SVGAGI come from the germline V gene. J was trimmed by 4 bases and V by 7 bases; bases with no gene match: 9. DNA for the CDR3: TGTGCCAGCACCCCTCGGACAGGGCAAGGAAACACCATATATTTT. Protein sequence: CASTPRTGQGNTIYF.

The chain links TRBV4-1 to TRBJ1-2; D uncertain. Germline CDR1 reads MGHRA; CDR2 reads YSYEKL. V lost 4 bases and J lost 7, with 19 bases in between. The CDR3 runs 15 residues. The CDR3 nucleotides read TGCGCCAGCAGCCTAGTGAGGACTCAATCCACTGGCTACACCTTC. This encodes CASSLVRTQSTGYTF.

This clone was seen once. The chain couples TRBV5-5 to TRBJ1-4; D gene ambiguous. The CDR3 covers 12 residues. V lost 2 bases to trimming and J lost 8 bases, with 7 bases between them. Looked up from germline, CDR1 is SGHKS and CDR2 is YYEKEE (reference sequence). CDR3: CASSLLGEKLFF. CDR3 DNA sequence: TGTGCCAGCAGCTTACTAGGAGAAAAACTGTTTTTT.

The gene calls are TRBV24-1 and TRBJ2-1; possibly TRBD1 for D (6 bases). The CDR3 loop spans 14 amino acids. V was clipped by 7 bases and J by 1 base, with 10 bases between them. The V gene's germline CDR1 is KGHDR and CDR2 SFDVKD. CDR3: CATRGAGSYNEQFF. The CDR3 DNA sequence: TGTGCCACCAGGGGGGCCGGGTCCTACAATGAGCAGTTCTTC.

The count of this clone is one. The CDR3 is CASSQDSRTYYNEQFF. The CDR3 nucleotides read TGTGCCAGCAGCCAAGATTCTCGGACTTATTACAATGAGCAGTTCTTC. The chain links TRBV14 to TRBJ2-1; tentative D call: TRBD2 (5 bases). This CDR3 has 16 amino acids. V lost 0 bases, J lost 4 bases, and 13 bases lay in between. Germline assignment: CDR1 SGHDN and CDR2 FVKESK.

The chain uses TRBV9 and TRBJ2-3, with 9 nucleotides matching TRBD2. Trimming took 4 bases from V and 5 from J; bases not matched to a gene: 11. This CDR3 is built from 16 residues. In germline, CDR1 is SGDLS, CDR2 YYNGEE. The CDR3 protein is CASSPSRAGGGDTQYF. CDR3 sequence (DNA): TGTGCCAGCAGCCCCAGTAGAGCGGGGGGCGGAGATACGCAGTATTTT.

CDR3 nucleotide sequence: TGCGCCAGCAGTGGGGCTAGCGGGGGAATCACCGGGGAGCTGTTTTTT. Amino acid sequence: CASSGASGGITGELFF. J is TRBJ2-2 and V is TRBV10-1; 10 bases agree with TRBD2. The V and J ends lost 4 bases and 4 bases, in that order; junction bases with no gene match: 6. CDR1 is WNHNN and CDR2 is SYGVQD in the germline V gene (reference sequence). The length of the CDR3 is 16 residues.

The chain is built from TRBV6-6 and TRBJ1-2, with 11 bases that match TRBD1. Germline CDR1 MNHNY, CDR2 SVGAGI (reference sequence). V shed 5 bases and J 4 bases; nucleotides not matched to a gene: 12. The CDR3 consists of 17 residues. CDR3 in DNA: TGTGCCAGCAGTCTGGGACAGGGGGGACAGCAGATCTATGGCTACACCTTC. It encodes CASSLGQGGQQIYGYTF.

The V call is TRBV5-6, the J call TRBJ2-7, with D possibly matching TRBD1 (6 bases). The germline V and J ends were trimmed by 0 bases and 3 bases, with 10 bases remaining between them. Germline V gives CDR1 SGHDT, CDR2 YYEEEE. CDR3 length equals 14 residues. The DNA for the CDR3 is TGTGCCAGCAGCTTGGCGGCAGGGGTCTACGAGCAGTACTTC. This gives the protein CASSLAAGVYEQYF.

This clone showed up just a few times. The V and J genes are TRBV10-3 and TRBJ2-5; 10 bases align to TRBD1. V was pared by 6 bases and J by 5 bases, with 9 bases of the junction left unmatched. This CDR3 comprises 15 residues. Germline V gives CDR1 ENHRY, CDR2 SYGVKD. The CDR3 coding sequence is TGTGCCATCAGCGACCGACAGGGGGCAGCTGAGACCCAGTACTTC. This codes for CAISDRQGAAETQYF.

This chain uses TRBV24-1 with TRBJ2-2; 9 bases are shared with TRBD1. Germline V gene lookup returns CDR1 KGHDR and CDR2 SFDVKD. The V gene end was trimmed by 1 base and the J gene end by 0 bases; junction bases not matched to a gene: 11. This CDR3 contains 20 residues. CDR3 in amino acids: CATSDFIGQGLNSNTGELFF. CDR3 coding DNA: TGTGCCACCAGTGATTTCATCGGACAGGGGCTTAACTCGAACACCGGGGAGCTGTTTTTT.

The chain combines TRBV6-5 with TRBJ1-1, with D perhaps matching TRBD1 (5 bases). Trimming removed 3 bases from V and 5 bases from J, with 13 bases in between. Germline loops: CDR1 MNHEY, CDR2 SVGAGI. The CDR3 totals 14 residues. The CDR3 sequence: CASSYGAPRTEAFF. CDR3 nucleotide sequence: TGTGCCAGCAGTTATGGGGCACCCCGTACTGAAGCTTTCTTT.

The chain recombines TRBV5-4 with TRBJ1-1, with D tentatively TRBD1 (5 bases). The germline gives CDR1 SGHNT, CDR2 YYREEE (reference sequence). The CDR3 loop spans 14 amino acids. Trimming cost V 3 bases and J 5 bases, with 14 bases left between them. CDR3 bases: TGTGCCAGCAGCTCACCGGGACTCCCGACTGAAGCTTTCTTT. It yields the protein CASSSPGLPTEAFF.

The chain combines TRBV24-1 with TRBJ2-1, with a weak D call TRBD1 (6 bases). The CDR3 extends over 15 amino acids. Germline V gene data show CDR1 as KGHDR and CDR2 as SFDVKD. The V and J ends lost 2 bases and 6 bases respectively, with 13 bases between them. CDR3 residues: CATSDSALQGNEQFF. In DNA form, the CDR3 reads TGTGCCACCAGTGATTCTGCCCTACAGGGCAATGAGCAGTTCTTC.

V gene TRBV5-1 combines with J gene TRBJ1-1; possible D gene TRBD1, 6 bases. V was shortened by 0 bases and J by 5 bases, with 14 bases between the two germline ends. The CDR3 extends over 15 amino acids. The germline V gene encodes CDR1 SGHRS and CDR2 YFSETQ. The CDR3 nucleotides read TGCGCCAGCAGCTTGGACCACAGGGAGGGGACTGAAGCTTTCTTT. Amino acids: CASSLDHREGTEAFF.

The CDR3 DNA follows: TGTGCCAGCAACTCTTCTCCAGGCGGCTTAGGAGGCTACACCTTC. This translates into CASNSSPGGLGGYTF. The chain combines TRBV27 with TRBJ1-2; no definite D call. There are 15 residues in the CDR3. Deletions cut 7 bases from V and 8 bases from J, with 23 bases between. Germline values: CDR1 MNHEY, CDR2 SMNVEV (reference sequence).

The chain recombines TRBV2 with TRBJ2-3; 9 nucleotides line up with TRBD1. V lost 6 bases to trimming and J lost 1 base; unmatched junction nucleotides: 5. Germline V gene data show CDR1 as SNHLY and CDR2 as FYNNEI. The CDR3 has 15 residues. CDR3 coding DNA: TGTGCCAGCAGGGGGACAGGGAGCCGCACAGATACGCAGTATTTT. This gives the protein CASRGTGSRTDTQYF. Combining the CDR3 with reference TRBV2 and TRBJ2-3 gives the whole variable domain EPEVTQTPSHQVTQMGQEVILRCVPISNHLYFYWYRQILGQKVEFLVSFYNNEISEKSEIFDDQFSVERPDGSNFTLKIRSTKLEDSAMYFCASRGTGSRTDTQYFGPGTRLTVL.

Regarding this clone: The junction shows a germline mismatch at one end, possibly a read error. This chain joins TRBV5-6 and TRBJ1-5, with 8 bases lining up with TRBD1. The CDR3 runs to 15 residues. Germline CDR1 SGHDT, CDR2 YYEEEE. This CDR3 is CASSYNDRGNQPRHF. The CDR3 coding sequence is TGTGCCAGCAGCTATAACGACAGGGGAAATCAGCCCCGGCATTTT. Variable domain in full (rest from reference TRBV5-6 and TRBJ1-5): DAGVTQSPTHLIKTRGQQVTLRCSPKSGHDTVSWYQQALGQGPQFIFQYYEEEERQRGNFPDRFSGHQFPNYSSELNVNALLLGDSALYLCASSYNDRGNQPRHFGDGTRLSIL.

The chain employs TRBV6-5 and TRBJ1-5, with TRBD1 as a possible D gene (5 bases). V dropped 6 bases and J dropped 4 bases, with 13 bases sitting between them. This CDR3 contains 14 residues. Germline V gives CDR1 MNHEY, CDR2 SVGAGI. The CDR3 is CASRFGTGNQPQHF. In nucleotides, the CDR3 is TGTGCCAGCAGGTTTGGGACGGGGAATCAGCCCCAGCATTTT.

The V gene is TRBV20-1, the J gene TRBJ2-3, with D perhaps TRBD1 or TRBD2 (5 bases each). V was shortened by 3 bases and J by 11 bases, with 12 bases between the two germline ends. This CDR3 is 11 amino acids long. From germline, CDR1 is DFQATT and CDR2 SNEGSKA (reference sequence). CDR3 protein: CSARLGDVQYF. CDR3 nucleotides: TGCAGTGCTAGGCTCGGGGACGTGCAGTATTTT.

This sequence joins TRBV21-1 and TRBJ2-1; the table gives TRBD1 as D, unverified against the DNA. TRBV21-1 is a documented pseudogene. This CDR3 is 17 amino acids long. CDR3 residues: CASSKSPDRGPYNEQFF. Written as DNA, the CDR3 is TGTGCCAGCAGCAAATCCCCCGACAGGGGACCCTACAATGAGCAGTTCTTC.